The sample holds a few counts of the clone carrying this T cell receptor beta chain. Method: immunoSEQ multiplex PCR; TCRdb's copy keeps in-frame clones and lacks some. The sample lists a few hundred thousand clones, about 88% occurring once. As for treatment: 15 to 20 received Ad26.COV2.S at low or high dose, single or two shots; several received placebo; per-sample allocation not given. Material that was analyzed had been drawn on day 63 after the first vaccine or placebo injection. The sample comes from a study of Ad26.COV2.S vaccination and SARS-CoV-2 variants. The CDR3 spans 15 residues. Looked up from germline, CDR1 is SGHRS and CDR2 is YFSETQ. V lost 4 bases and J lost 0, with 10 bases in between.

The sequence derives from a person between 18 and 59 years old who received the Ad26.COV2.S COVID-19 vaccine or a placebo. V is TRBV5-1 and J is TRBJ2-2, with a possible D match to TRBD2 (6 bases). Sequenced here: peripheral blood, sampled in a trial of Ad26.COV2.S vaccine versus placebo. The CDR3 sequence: CASSASGSNTGELFF. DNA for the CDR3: TGCGCCAGCAGCGCAAGCGGGTCGAACACCGGGGAGCTGTTTTTT.